Only one count was recorded for the clone carrying this T cell receptor beta chain. CDR1 and CDR2 from the germline V gene are MDHEN and SYDVKM. The V end was cut by 5 bases, the J end by 12 bases, with 13 bases between. The CDR3 spans 11 residues. The entry originates in a study of blood T cell repertoires in COVID-19. In the study overall: COVID-19 samples collected from the United States, Italy and Spain covered acute and convalescent phases. The analysed material was cDNA or gDNA that came from T cells, B-cell-depleted T cells, or PBMCs.

In the original workflow: Reference gene primer amplification yielded estimated nucleated cell counts. Only in-frame clones appear in the TCRdb table, and some are missing; sequencing was by immunoSEQ multiplex PCR. D and trimming were read from the DNA, whereas the V and J calls and clone size are those reported in that table. Among about 300,000 clones listed, roughly 86% were seen once. The chain carries TRBV28 and TRBJ1-1; D is unresolved. Sequenced: peripheral blood. This sequence originates from a woman aged 45-65 years with acute or convalescent COVID-19. CDR3 bases: TGTGCCAGCAGTCGTTTCTATTTTCCTTTCTTT. It specifies CASSRFYFPFF.